The clone carrying this TCR beta chain was seen ten or more times. Antigen: not known. The record originates from a study of CD8 T cells in ankylosing spondylitis. Study-wide findings and caveats: It appeared that ankylosing spondylitis blood was characterized by a TCR beta motif of several highly homologous variants. With a CD8+ phenotype, disease-linked clones were relatively rare in peripheral blood. As reported, disease-linked clones showed significant enrichment in matched ankylosing spondylitis synovial fluid.

Quantitative barcoded 5'-RACE was used to prepare TCR beta libraries. TCRdb re-called the 5' RACE reads with MiXCR, one entry per CDR3 protein. The sample lists approximately 130,000 distinct CDR3 sequences, about an eighth seen once, with about 3.8% in the top ten. The TCR was taken from a female donor with ankylosing spondylitis or in good health (not recorded which). The material sequenced was blood, either unsorted or a sorted T cell fraction (not recorded which).

The CDR3 DNA reads as TGCAGCGTCTCAGGAGGCTCCTATGGCTACACCTTC. Encoded protein: CSVSGGSYGYTF. The chain recombines TRBV29-1 with TRBJ1-2; D is unclear. Trimming took off 6 bases at V and 4 bases at J, with 12 bases between the two ends. Germline loops: CDR1 SQVTM, CDR2 ANQGSEA. This CDR3 has 12 residues.